This T cell receptor (beta chain) was obtained from a study of blood T cell repertoires in COVID-19. About the study: From the United States, Italy and Spain came samples of acute and convalescent COVID-19. T cells, B-cell-depleted T cells, or PBMCs supplied cDNA or gDNA.

Trimming pared 8 bases from V and 7 bases from J, leaving 14 bases between. Germline V lookup: CDR1 KGHSH, CDR2 LQKENI. The CDR3 has 12 amino acids. Per the study methods: Estimation of nucleated cell counts relied on the amplification of reference gene primers. Here immunoSEQ multiplex PCR was the method, and the copy in TCRdb shows in-frame clones only, minus some. V and J calls and clone size come straight from that table; D and trimming were deduced from the DNA. Of approximately 100,000 clones listed, 76% are singletons. Seattle researchers signed up patients amid active infection and tracked them longitudinally.

The clonotype comes from an elderly man with COVID-19, enrolled during active disease. This chain links TRBV18 with TRBJ1-1; no firm D call. The source material was peripheral blood. The CDR3 spells CASTRQGLEAFF. As DNA, the CDR3 is TGTGCCAGCACACGCCAAGGACTTGAAGCTTTCTTT. Based on the CDR3 plus reference TRBV18 and TRBJ1-1, the full variable domain is NAGVMQNPRHLVRRRGQEARLRCSPMKGHSHVYWYRQLPEEGLKFMVYLQKENIIDESGMPKERFSAEFPKEGPSILRIQQVVRGDSAAYFCASTRQGLEAFFGQGTRLTVV.